A selection of T cell receptor beta chains follows, all from one sample in a study of T cell repertoires in cytomegalovirus infection. TCRdb independently ran MiXCR on the reads; one entry per CDR3 protein. The table records approximately 730,000 distinct CDR3 sequences, 25% to 35% of them present only once. These receptors' antigens are unknown. The starting material was cultured CD8+ T cells from PBMCs, obtained from culture after CMV antigen stimulation. Source of these receptors: a human donor in good health (CMV status not recorded). Some clones in this sample may be carry-over from other donors' samples. The CDR3 runs from the conserved cysteine through the conserved F or W. A D gene is named only where the DNA matches it firmly. Clone size is shown for a subset of rows, as once, few, many or a class of expanded clone.

D	J	size	V	DNA	CDR3
-	TRBJ2-3	-	TRBV7-9	TGTGCCAGCAGCTTAAACCCCTCCGAGGCAGATACGCAGTATTTT	CASSLNPSEADTQYF
TRBD2	TRBJ2-7	-	TRBV5-1	TGCGCCAGCAGCTTGACTAGCGGGGGGTTCTACGAGCAGTACTTC	CASSLTSGGFYEQYF
-	TRBJ1-5	once	TRBV4-3	TGCGCCAGCAGCCAAGATTGGACAGATAGCAATCAGCCCCAGCATTTT	CASSQDWTDSNQPQHF
-	TRBJ1-1	-	TRBV28	TGTGCCAGCAGGGGGGCTCTAAGGACTGAAGCTTTCTTT	CASRGALRTEAFF
-	TRBJ2-1	few	TRBV7-6	TGTGCCAGCAGCCCCTCAGGGGTCTCCTACAATGAGCAGTTCTTC	CASSPSGVSYNEQFF
TRBD2	TRBJ2-3	few	TRBV12-3/TRBV12-4	TGTGCCAGCAGTCTCGGGACTAGCGAGACAGATACGCAGTATTTT	CASSLGTSETDTQYF
-	TRBJ2-3	-	TRBV19	TGTGCCAGTAGTATTCTCGCGGGCCCAGATACGCAGTATTTT	CASSILAGPDTQYF
-	TRBJ2-5	-	TRBV20-1	TGCAGTGCTAGATATCCACAGGGAGAGACCCAGTACTTC	CSARYPQGETQYF
-	TRBJ1-5	few	TRBV2	TGTGCCAGCAGTGAAGCCCAAAGCAATCAGCCCCAGCATTTT	CASSEAQSNQPQHF
TRBD2	TRBJ2-2	-	TRBV2	TGTGCCAGCGGGCCAAGTGGGCGGGGGGGTCGAACCGGGGAGCTGTTTTTT	CASGPSGRGGRTGELFF
TRBD2	TRBJ2-3	few	TRBV7-8	TGTGCCAGCAGCTTAGACTTGCGGGGGTACACAGATACGCAGTATTTT	CASSLDLRGYTDTQYF
-	TRBJ2-2	few	TRBV10-3	TGTGCCATCAGTGAGCGTGCTAGCGAGTACACCGGGGAGCTGTTTTTT	CAISERASEYTGELFF
TRBD1	TRBJ2-3	-	TRBV4-3	TGCGCCAGCAGCCAAGAGGGAACAGGGGATGGCACAGATACGCAGTATTTT	CASSQEGTGDGTDTQYF
TRBD1	TRBJ1-2	few	TRBV12-3/TRBV12-4	TGTGCCAGCGACAGGGCCGGGGAGGGCTACACCTTC	CASDRAGEGYTF
-	TRBJ2-3	few	TRBV12-3/TRBV12-4	TGTGCCAGCAGTTTGGGCAGCTCGTGGACAGATACGCAGTATTTT	CASSLGSSWTDTQYF
-	TRBJ2-7	large	TRBV7-9	TGTGCCAGCAGCAATCCGGGACAAGGTATCTACGAGCAGTACTTC	CASSNPGQGIYEQYF
-	TRBJ2-2	many	TRBV7-6	TGTGCCAGCAGCTTAGAGGTCGACATACTCACCGGGGAGCTGTTTTTT	CASSLEVDILTGELFF
-	TRBJ2-2	once	TRBV27	TGTGCCAGCAGGCCAGAGCGGGGCCCCGCGGGGACACCCACCGGGGAGCTGTTTTTT	CASRPERGPAGTPTGELFF
-	TRBJ1-5	-	TRBV6-2/TRBV6-3	TGTGCCAGCAGTTACTCTGAGAGGAGGAATCAGCCCCAGCATTTT	CASSYSERRNQPQHF
TRBD2	TRBJ2-7	many	TRBV7-6	TGTGCCAGCAGCCCTAGCGGGGGGGATTACGAGCAGTACTTC	CASSPSGGDYEQYF
TRBD1	TRBJ2-2	-	TRBV12-3/TRBV12-4	TGTGCCAGCAGTCCTAAATTGGGACAGGGGCGACCCGGGGAGCTGTTTTTT	CASSPKLGQGRPGELFF
-	TRBJ2-5	few	TRBV20-1	TGCAGTGCTAGCCCCGGGACGCTCTCTTTTGGGGCCCAGTACTTC	CSASPGTLSFGAQYF
-	TRBJ2-1	many	TRBV10-3	TGTGCCATCAGTGAGTCGGGTCAAAATGAGCAGTTCTTC	CAISESGQNEQFF
TRBD1	TRBJ1-2	few	TRBV10-3	TGTGCCATCAGGGTCCAGGGGGATGGCTACACCTTC	CAIRVQGDGYTF
TRBD1	TRBJ1-1	-	TRBV19	TGTGCCAGTAGTATCCTCTGGACAGGGACTGAAGCTTTCTTT	CASSILWTGTEAFF
-	TRBJ1-3	-	TRBV5-1	TGCGCCAGCAGCTTGGAGGTTGGAAACACCATATATTTT	CASSLEVGNTIYF
-	TRBJ1-5	few	TRBV4-3	TGCGCCAGCAGCCAAGAGTGGGGGGAGGGGTACGATCAGCCCCAGCATTTT	CASSQEWGEGYDQPQHF
-	TRBJ1-5	-	TRBV7-8	TGTGCCAGCAGCCATACAGGTACATACCGGGACAAAGATCAGCCCCAGCATTTT	CASSHTGTYRDKDQPQHF
-	TRBJ2-1	-	TRBV5-1	TGCGCCAGCAGCTTGGAGGGCGGGGGACAGTCCAATGAGCAGTTCTTC	CASSLEGGGQSNEQFF
-	TRBJ2-1	-	TRBV25-1	TGTGCCAGCAGTGACCGGTTGGGGGGCAGGCAGAACAATGAGCAGTTCTTC	CASSDRLGGRQNNEQFF
TRBD2	TRBJ2-1	-	TRBV27	TGTGCCAGCAGCCGGACTAGCGAGTTATCCTACAATGAGCAGTTCTTC	CASSRTSELSYNEQFF
TRBD1	TRBJ2-1	-	TRBV25-1	TGTGCCAGCATAGGACAGGGAAGCCATGAGCAGTTCTTC	CASIGQGSHEQFF
-	TRBJ2-1	-	TRBV9	TGTGCCAGCAGCCCGGGAGTCCCAGAAGGGTACAATGAGCAGTTCTTC	CASSPGVPEGYNEQFF
-	TRBJ1-5	-	TRBV2	TGTGCCAGCTTCACGGGCAGGGAGGTCAAGCCCCAGCATTTT	CASFTGREVKPQHF
-	TRBJ2-5	many	TRBV7-6	TGTGCCAGCAGCTTAATAAGGGAAGCCCGCCAAGAGACCCAGTACTTC	CASSLIREARQETQYF
-	TRBJ2-3	-	TRBV15	TGTGCCACCAGCAGCCCAGAAGGGGATACGCAGTATTTT	CATSSPEGDTQYF
TRBD1	TRBJ1-5	few	TRBV6-1	TGTGCCAGCAGGAACCGTCAGGGGGTCGGTCAGCCCCAGCATTTT	CASRNRQGVGQPQHF
TRBD1	TRBJ1-5	-	TRBV6-1	TGTGCCAGCATACTAGACAGGGGCCATCAGCCCCAGCATTTT	CASILDRGHQPQHF
-	TRBJ1-1	-	TRBV14	TGTGCCAGCAGCCAACGCCTCAAGGGAACTGAAGCTTTCTTT	CASSQRLKGTEAFF
-	TRBJ2-1	many	TRBV7-6	TGTGCCAGCAGCCGAACCAGCCTAGGGGTCGCGACCTACAATGAGCAGTTCTTC	CASSRTSLGVATYNEQFF
TRBD1	TRBJ1-1	few	TRBV4-3	TGCGCCAGCAGCCAGCCTAACAGGGGGACTGAAGCTTTCTTT	CASSQPNRGTEAFF
-	TRBJ1-1	-	TRBV27	TGTGCCAGCAGTTCACTTGGGAGGGGAGCTTTCTTT	CASSSLGRGAFF
-	TRBJ1-5	-	TRBV4-3	TGCGCCAGCAGCCAAGATCTAGGGTTTTATAGCAATCAGCCCCAGCATTTT	CASSQDLGFYSNQPQHF
-	TRBJ2-1	-	TRBV11-3	TGTGCCAGCAGCTCCATTGGGAGCTCCTACAATGAGCAGTTCTTC	CASSSIGSSYNEQFF
TRBD1	TRBJ2-5	-	TRBV5-4	TGTGCCAGCAGCCCTTGGACAGGGGGGGAAGAGACCCAGTACTTC	CASSPWTGGEETQYF
-	TRBJ1-6	few	TRBV24-1	TGTGCCACCAGTGATGGTGGTTATAATTCACCCCTCCACTTT	CATSDGGYNSPLHF
-	TRBJ2-4	few	TRBV10-3	TGTGCCATCAGTGAGTCGGACCCAAACATTCAGTACTTC	CAISESDPNIQYF
-	TRBJ1-2	few	TRBV12-3/TRBV12-4	TGTGCCAGCAGTTTAGCCCCCCGAGCGATGGTGGGGGGCTACACCTTC	CASSLAPRAMVGGYTF
-	TRBJ2-3	few	TRBV24-1	TGTGCCACCAGTGATTTGGCAGTTAGCACAGATACGCAGTATTTT	CATSDLAVSTDTQYF
TRBD1	TRBJ2-2	-	TRBV6-2/TRBV6-3	TGTGCCGGCACAACAGGGGACACCGGGGAGCTGTTTTTT	CAGTTGDTGELFF
TRBD2	TRBJ2-5	few	TRBV7-9	TGTGCCAGCAGCCCACGGGGGGGCCAAAGAGCGGAGACCCAGTACTTC	CASSPRGGQRAETQYF
TRBD1	TRBJ2-3	-	TRBV23-1	TGCGCCAGCAGTCAATCGGACAGGGGGGGTAGTGATACGCAGTATTTT	CASSQSDRGGSDTQYF
TRBD1	TRBJ1-5	few	TRBV6-2/TRBV6-3	TGTGCCAGCAGTAACCGGGACAGACCCTTTTATAGCAATCAGCCCCAGCATTTT	CASSNRDRPFYSNQPQHF